This T cell receptor beta chain was profiled in a study of cytomegalovirus exposure and HLA in healthy donors. Looking at the study overall: Early released data comprised 80 million or so unique TCRs from HLA-typed donors.

Primers: 60 Vbeta forward and 13 Jbeta reverse. The method was immunoSEQ multiplex PCR; TCRdb's version includes in-frame clones alone and lacks a portion of them. The table lists 130,000 or so clones, 66% of them singletons, with 5.5% to 7% in the top ten. Overall study findings and caveats: In a later analysis, the majority of CMV-associated beta chains seemingly showed HLA restriction. In vitro confirmation showed three CMV-associated chains to be CMV antigen specific. A previous analysis found most TCR beta V segments productive roughly 87% or roughly 30% of the time.

Remarks on this clone: Its antigen remains unknown.

The sample comprised PBMCs. The clonotype comes from a woman aged 55-70 years in good health and CMV-seronegative.

The CDR3 loop is CASSATITYLGNEQFF. CDR3 DNA sequence: TGTGCCAGCAGCGCCACAATAACTTATCTAGGCAATGAGCAGTTCTTC. The rearrangement joins TRBV9 to TRBJ2-1; D not certain. The CDR3 is made up of 16 amino acids. Per the germline V gene, CDR1 is SGDLS and CDR2 is YYNGEE. The V gene lost 3 bases and the J gene lost 6 bases, with 19 bases spanning the gap.